Presented here are 8 T cell receptor beta chains from one specimen sequenced in a study of T cell responses to AZD1222 COVID-19 vaccine. Clones were sequenced by immunoSEQ multiplex PCR, and TCRdb holds only the in-frame ones, with some missing. The profile covers 95,000 to 150,000 clones, with approximately 90% appearing a single time and around 1.7% taken by the ten largest. The sequenced sample was peripheral blood, obtained on day 0 of AZD1222 vaccination. The source of these receptors is an adult in good health.

This sequence joins TRBV2 and TRBJ1-5; D gene uncertain. The CDR3 is made up of 14 amino acids. The germline V and J ends were trimmed by 3 bases and 2 bases, with 8 bases remaining between them. Germline assignment: CDR1 SNHLY and CDR2 FYNNEI. CDR3 region: CASSDFWGNQPQHF. The CDR3 DNA follows: TGTGCCAGCAGTGACTTCTGGGGCAATCAGCCCCAGCATTTT.

The chain uses TRBV3-1 (or the pseudogene TRBV3-2) and TRBJ1-2, with D unclear. Between the trimmed V and J ends, which lost 4 bases and 2 bases, there was a span of 14 bases. The CDR3 consists of 15 residues. CDR1 and CDR2 from the germline V gene are LGHDT and YNNKEL (reference sequence). CDR3 sequence (DNA): TGTGCCAGCAGCCCTGCAGGTTTTGGAAACTATGGCTACACCTTC. This encodes CASSPAGFGNYGYTF.

The rearrangement uses TRBV5-1 and TRBJ1-5, with TRBD1 as a possible D gene (5 bases). Germline V gene data show CDR1 as SGHRS and CDR2 as YFSETQ. The CDR3 spans 13 residues. Trimming stripped 5 bases from V and 3 bases from J, with 9 bases between. CDR3 loop: CASRGGDNQPQHF. For the CDR3, the DNA is TGCGCCAGCAGAGGAGGGGACAATCAGCCCCAGCATTTT.

The rearrangement links TRBV7-2 to TRBJ2-7, with D perhaps being TRBD1 or TRBD2 (7 bases each). Trimming removed 5 bases at V and 3 bases at J, with 11 bases between. CDR1 is SGHTA and CDR2 is FQGNSA in the germline V gene. The CDR3 is 13 residues long. As DNA, the CDR3 is TGTGCCAGCAGCCCCAGGGGGGGCTACGAGCAGTACGTC. Translation gives CASSPRGGYEQYV.

The V and J genes are TRBV11-3 and TRBJ2-7; 7 positions agree with TRBD2. The germline CDR1 and CDR2 sequences are SGHNT and YENEEA. Germline trimming cut 5 bases from V and 4 bases from J; bases unmatched to any gene: 8. This CDR3 has 14 amino acids. CDR3 residues: CASSAAGTLYEQYF. The CDR3 DNA reads TGTGCCAGCAGCGCAGCGGGGACCTTATACGAGCAGTACTTC.

The rearrangement uses TRBV6-1 and TRBJ2-2, with a weak D call TRBD2 (7 bases). The CDR3 consists of 16 residues. Trimming removed 0 bases from V and 4 bases from J, with 12 bases in between. Per germline, CDR1 MNHNS and CDR2 SASEGT. The CDR3 here is CASSEAGGASTGELFF. The CDR3 nucleotides read TGTGCCAGCAGTGAAGCTGGGGGGGCCTCCACCGGGGAGCTGTTTTTT.

V gene TRBV7-3 combines with J gene TRBJ2-3; no firm D call. CDR3 length: 13 residues. Germline loops: CDR1 SGHTA, CDR2 FQGTGA. With 5 bases removed from V and 4 bases from J, the gap between germline ends came to 10 bases. CDR3: CASSPPGADTQYF. The CDR3 coding sequence is TGTGCCAGCAGCCCCCCTGGGGCAGATACGCAGTATTTT.

CDR3 amino acids: CASSLEAGHGAFF. CDR3 nucleotides: TGTGCCAGCAGCTTAGAGGCAGGTCATGGAGCTTTCTTT. This chain joins TRBV11-1 and TRBJ1-1; no clear D gene. Germline V gives CDR1 SGHAT, CDR2 FQDESV (reference sequence). V lost 1 base and J 10 bases, leaving 13 bases between the germline ends. The CDR3 loop spans 13 amino acids.